This T cell receptor (beta chain) was observed in a study of persistence of HIV-infected CD4 T cells. Study in general: A couple of participants gave one leukapheresis sample; others gave up to about 180 mL blood repeatedly.

The immunoSEQ assay was version 4, run in survey mode. Profiled with immunoSEQ multiplex PCR; TCRdb holds only in-frame clones, not every one. The sample shows around 20,000 clones, roughly 74% of them seen only once. Lysates of CMV-infected fibroblasts at about 10 ug/mL stimulated these cells. CD4+ T cells upregulating both CD40 ligand and CD69 were sorted as responding cells. PBMCs were depleted of CD8+ T cells before stimulation. The sample holds one count of this clone. Antigen: not known. In germline, CDR1 is SGHVS, CDR2 FQNEAQ. CDR3 size: 17 residues. Trimming removed 4 bases from V and 0 bases from J, with 13 bases in between.

The chain couples TRBV7-8 to TRBJ1-6; D unclear. The clonotype was recovered from an adult man with HIV who was CMV-seropositive. The sample in question was CD4+ T cells sorted from PBMCs after approximately 19-hour stimulation, obtained from a patient who received antiretroviral therapy. The DNA for the CDR3 is TGTGCCAGCAGCTCTAACAGCTTAAACTCCTATAATTCACCCCTCCACTTT. Amino acid sequence: CASSSNSLNSYNSPLHF.